These 28 T cell receptor beta chains were sequenced from one sample in a study of T cells after yellow fever vaccination. TCRdb analysed the 5' RACE reads with MiXCR anew, one entry per CDR3 protein. The sample has approximately 600,000 distinct CDR3 sequences; 12% are singletons. Sequenced material: PBMCs, taken on the day of the yellow fever booster vaccination. These receptors came from a man aged 25-45 years who received the YFV17D yellow fever vaccine.

The gene calls are TRBV5-1 and TRBJ2-1; D is tentatively TRBD1 or TRBD2 (7 bases each). This CDR3 has 13 amino acids. Deletions cut 4 bases from V and 8 bases from J, with 13 bases between. In germline, CDR1 is SGHRS, CDR2 YFSETQ. CDR3 DNA sequence: TGCGCCAGCAGCGTGCAGGGGGGGTATGAGCAGTTCTTC. Encoded protein: CASSVQGGYEQFF.

A note on this clonotype: Germline is not matched at one junction end, which may reflect a read error. CDR3 sequence: CVSKLLARETQYF. The DNA for the CDR3 is TGTGTCAGCAAACTACTAGCACGGGAGACCCAGTACTTC. V is TRBV6-1 and J is TRBJ2-5, with D possibly TRBD2 on 6 matching bases. The CDR3 contains 13 residues. Germline values: CDR1 MNHNS, CDR2 SASEGT.

This clonotype came up many times. The chain links TRBV6-2 or TRBV6-3 to TRBJ1-5, with D hard to call. CDR3 length: 13 amino acids. Germline loops: CDR1 MNHEY, CDR2 SVGEGT. Trimming shortened V by 2 bases and J by 0 bases, and 2 bases separated the two germline ends. The CDR3 is CASSYTSNQPQHF. CDR3 nucleotide sequence: TGTGCCAGCAGTTACACTAGCAATCAGCCCCAGCATTTT.

J is TRBJ2-1 and V is TRBV29-1, with TRBD2 matching over 7 bases. The CDR3 covers 14 residues. CDR1 is SQVTM and CDR2 is ANQGSEA in the germline V gene. The V segment lost 6 bases and the J segment 9 bases; nucleotides outside the gene matches: 14. For the CDR3, the DNA is TGCAGCGTATCCCGGGCGGGAGACTTGGTTGAGCAGTTCTTC. It translates to CSVSRAGDLVEQFF.

This chain's CDR3 is CASSLGRELGQYF. CDR3 nucleotides: TGTGCCAGCAGCTTAGGTCGGGAGTTAGGACAGTACTTC. The J gene is TRBJ2-7, the V gene TRBV7-6; D may be TRBD2 (6 bases). Trimming took off 1 base at V and 10 bases at J, with 14 bases between the two ends. Germline V gives CDR1 SGHVS, CDR2 FNYEAQ. The CDR3 spans 13 residues.

This clonotype was detected only a few times. The gene calls are TRBV9 and TRBJ2-1, with TRBD2 matching 10 bases. With V trimmed by 5 bases and J by 5 bases, 7 bases remained unmatched. This CDR3 contains 15 residues. The germline V gene has CDR1 SGDLS and CDR2 YYNGEE. CDR3 DNA sequence: TGTGCCAGCAGAGCAGCGGGAGGGAATGACAATGAGCAGTTCTTC. It encodes CASRAAGGNDNEQFF.

This clonotype was recorded a few times. The chain links TRBV15 to TRBJ2-5; possible D gene TRBD2, 5 bases. The germline V gene encodes CDR1 LNHNV and CDR2 YYDKDF (reference sequence). V was shortened by 1 base and J by 4 bases, with 13 bases between the two germline ends. The CDR3 sequence is 15 residues long. In nucleotides, the CDR3 is TGTGCCACCAGCAGAGTATACGGAGGAGGAGAGACCCAGTACTTC. This translates into CATSRVYGGGETQYF.

The CDR3 spells CAWREGGGTDTQYF. Written as DNA, the CDR3 is TGTGCCTGGAGGGAAGGGGGGGGCACAGATACGCAGTATTTT. V and J are TRBV30 and TRBJ2-3, with D possibly matching TRBD2 (7 bases). The length of the CDR3 is 14 residues. Germline V gene data show CDR1 as GTSNPN and CDR2 as SVGIG (reference sequence). Trimming stripped 3 bases from V and 1 base from J, with 11 bases between. The full variable domain, in which reference TRBV30 and TRBJ2-3 provide the parts outside the CDR3, is SQTIHQWPATLVQPVGSPLSLECTVEGTSNPNLYWYRQAAGRGLQLLFYSVGIGQISSEVPQNLSASRPQDRQFILSSKKLLLSDSGFYLCAWREGGGTDTQYFGPGTRLTVL.

This chain joins TRBV27 and TRBJ2-1; D may be TRBD2 (7 bases). CDR1 is MNHEY, CDR2 SMNVEV, per germline (reference sequence). Deletions cut 3 bases from V and 7 bases from J, with 22 bases between. CDR3 length: 17 residues. This CDR3 is CASSLRGVRGGVNEQFF. In nucleotides, the CDR3 is TGTGCCAGCAGTTTGAGAGGGGTGAGGGGGGGAGTTAATGAGCAGTTCTTC.

This clonotype was counted between two and nine times. The chain combines TRBV28 with TRBJ2-7, with D tentatively TRBD1 (6 bases). V dropped 5 bases and J dropped 2 bases, with 16 bases sitting between them. The CDR3 runs 15 residues. The V gene's germline CDR1 is MDHEN and CDR2 SYDVKM. The CDR3 loop is CASSGSGTLTYEQYF. CDR3 bases: TGTGCCAGCAGTGGATCCGGGACACTTACCTACGAGCAGTACTTC.

This clonotype was detected a few times. The gene calls are TRBV4-1 and TRBJ2-1, with 7 nucleotides matching TRBD2. The CDR3 length is 15 residues. Trimming removed 3 bases from V and 8 bases from J; junction bases left unmatched: 10. Germline values: CDR1 MGHRA, CDR2 YSYEKL. CDR3 amino acids: CASSQTGGRVDEQFF. For the CDR3, the DNA is TGCGCCAGCAGCCAGACTGGCGGGAGAGTGGATGAGCAGTTCTTC.

This rearrangement joins TRBV20-1 to TRBJ1-1; TRBD1 aligns across 10 bases. Germline V gene sequence: CDR1 DFQATT, CDR2 SNEGSKA (reference sequence). V shed 3 bases and J 10 bases; nucleotides not matched to a gene: 5. CDR3 length: 12 amino acids. In DNA, the CDR3 is TGCAGTGCTAGTGGGACAGGGGCGGGAGCTTTCTTT. Amino acids: CSASGTGAGAFF.

This clonotype was picked up a small number of times. The CDR3 loop is CASSLDPGTVGYTF. CDR3 sequence (DNA): TGTGCCAGCAGCTTAGATCCAGGAACCGTTGGCTACACCTTC. The V gene is TRBV7-2, the J gene TRBJ1-2; D gene uncertain. Germline V gene data show CDR1 as SGHTA and CDR2 as FQGNSA. The germline V and J ends were trimmed by 1 base and 7 bases, with 13 bases remaining between them. The CDR3 is 14 residues long.

This sequence joins TRBV20-1 and TRBJ1-1; D is perhaps TRBD1 (5 bases). The CDR3 is made up of 12 amino acids. Germline loops: CDR1 DFQATT, CDR2 SNEGSKA (reference sequence). V was cut by 1 base and J by 7 bases, with 10 bases left in between. This CDR3 reads CSARGGHFEAFF. The DNA of the CDR3 is TGCAGTGCTAGAGGCGGACATTTTGAAGCTTTCTTT.

The J gene is TRBJ1-2, the V gene TRBV28; D is possibly TRBD1 (5 bases). There are 17 residues in the CDR3. Germline CDR1 MDHEN, CDR2 SYDVKM. V gave up 3 bases and J gave up 0 bases, with 17 bases separating them. CDR3 sequence (DNA): TGTGCCAGCAGTTTTGGGGGTCTCGGGTGGGCTAACTATGGCTACACCTTC. Translated, it gives CASSFGGLGWANYGYTF.

The genes are TRBV20-1 and TRBJ2-5, with 9 bases that match TRBD1. The CDR3 has 12 residues. Germline lookup yields CDR1 DFQATT and CDR2 SNEGSKA (reference sequence). After removal of 6 bases from V and 5 bases from J, the junction contained 4 bases not matched to a gene. The CDR3 region is CSAHRGRETQYF. In DNA, the CDR3 is TGCAGTGCCCACAGGGGGCGTGAGACCCAGTACTTC.

This clonotype was found a few times. The V gene is TRBV7-2, the J gene TRBJ2-1, with a weak D call TRBD2 (6 bases). This CDR3 has 12 amino acids. Germline V gene lookup returns CDR1 SGHTA and CDR2 FQGNSA. Trimming pared 4 bases from V and 11 bases from J, leaving 12 bases between. The CDR3 coding sequence is TGTGCCAGCAGCTCAACACGGGAGAAGCAGTTCTTC. Protein sequence: CASSSTREKQFF.

The chain joins TRBV6-5 to TRBJ2-1; TRBD2 is a possible D gene (6 bases). CDR3 length equals 14 residues. The V and J ends lost 0 bases and 10 bases respectively, with 13 bases between them. From germline, CDR1 is MNHEY and CDR2 SVGAGI. The CDR3 bases are TGTGCCAGCAGTTACTCGAGACGGGCGGGAGAGCAGTTCTTC. Protein product: CASSYSRRAGEQFF.

This clonotype was observed a handful of times. This sequence joins TRBV7-8 and TRBJ2-7; weak D call: TRBD1 (6 bases). Trimming removed 5 bases from V and 4 bases from J, with 15 bases in between. This CDR3 has 14 residues. The germline CDR1 and CDR2 sequences are SGHVS and FQNEAQ. The chain's CDR3 is CASSGPGESYEQYF. CDR3 in DNA: TGTGCCAGCAGCGGACCAGGGGAATCATACGAGCAGTACTTC. Combining the CDR3 with reference TRBV7-8 and TRBJ2-7 gives the whole variable domain GAGVSQSPRYKVAKRGQDVALRCDPISGHVSLFWYQQALGQGPEFLTYFQNEAQLDKSGLPSDRFFAERPEGSVSTLKIQRTQQEDSAVYLCASSGPGESYEQYFGPGTRLTVT.

In its sample, this clonotype was seen a few times. The CDR3 reads CASSVLDRSTEAFF. The CDR3 DNA sequence: TGTGCCAGCAGTGTCCTTGACAGGTCCACTGAAGCTTTCTTT. This chain links TRBV6-1 with TRBJ1-1, with D perhaps TRBD1 (6 bases). In germline, CDR1 is MNHNS, CDR2 SASEGT. V was clipped by 4 bases and J by 4 bases, with 13 bases between them. CDR3 length: 14 residues.

The sample holds a few counts of this clonotype. The chain joins TRBV3-1 to TRBJ2-7, with D unclear. The CDR3 consists of 13 residues. Trimming pared 3 bases from V and 6 bases from J, leaving 12 bases between. Germline V gives CDR1 LGHDT, CDR2 YNNKEL (reference sequence). CDR3 in DNA: TGTGCCAGCAGCCACGGTAGCCATGGCGAGCAGTACTTC. Translated: CASSHGSHGEQYF.

J is TRBJ2-7 and V is TRBV20-1, with 11 bases identical to TRBD2. Unmatched junction bases numbered 4, after V lost 5 bases and J lost 4 bases. The length of the CDR3 is 13 residues. Germline V CDR1 and CDR2: DFQATT, SNEGSKA (reference sequence). The CDR3 region has the DNA TGCAGTGCTCCGACTAGCGGGGATTACGAGCAGTACTTC. It translates to CSAPTSGDYEQYF.

This clonotype was observed a few times. This chain joins TRBV14 and TRBJ1-2; D call uncertain. CDR3 length: 13 amino acids. The germline V gene encodes CDR1 SGHDN and CDR2 FVKESK. V dropped 1 base and J dropped 7 bases, with 10 bases sitting between them. CDR3 bases: TGTGCCAGCAGCCAAGTAAAGGGTTTTGGCTACACCTTC. It encodes CASSQVKGFGYTF.

This clonotype showed up many times. CDR3 coding DNA: TGTGCCAGCAGTGACAAGGGGAGCTCTGGGGCCAACGTCCTGACTTTC. It is translated as CASSDKGSSGANVLTF. The rearrangement uses TRBV12-3 or TRBV12-4 and TRBJ2-6; D might be TRBD1 or TRBD2, each matching 5 bases. Trimming removed 5 bases from V and 0 bases from J, with 11 bases in between. This CDR3 contains 16 residues.

V usage is TRBV7-9 and J usage is TRBJ2-6, with D unclear. CDR1 and CDR2 (germline): SEHNR, FQNEAQ (reference sequence). This CDR3 is built from 12 residues. With 1 base removed from V and 6 bases from J, the gap between germline ends came to 1 base. The CDR3 bases are TGTGCCAGCAGCTTAGTGGCCAACGTCCTGACTTTC. Translation: CASSLVANVLTF.

The chain uses TRBV29-1 and TRBJ1-1, with 7 bases fitting TRBD1. The CDR3 extends over 15 amino acids. V gave up 4 bases and J gave up 1 base; unmatched junction bases: 9. From germline, CDR1 is SQVTM and CDR2 ANQGSEA. Written as DNA, the CDR3 is TGCAGCGTTGTATCAGGGGGGTATGGGAACACTGAAGCTTTCTTT. It specifies CSVVSGGYGNTEAFF.

This clonotype has just a few counts. V is TRBV5-1 and J is TRBJ2-7; D possibly corresponds to TRBD1 (6 bases). The CDR3 is 14 amino acids. CDR1 and CDR2 from the germline V gene are SGHRS and YFSETQ. Trimming stripped 3 bases from V and 1 base from J, with 11 bases between. The CDR3 sequence: CASSSYGTSYEQYF. Here the CDR3 DNA reads TGCGCCAGCAGCTCGTACGGGACATCCTACGAGCAGTACTTC.

The chain carries TRBV7-2 and TRBJ2-5, with D hard to call. Trimming took 5 bases from V and 5 from J, leaving 15 bases between them. From germline, CDR1 is SGHTA and CDR2 FQGNSA. The CDR3 is made up of 14 amino acids. The chain's CDR3 is CASSMSPLRETQYF. CDR3 in DNA: TGTGCCAGCAGCATGTCTCCACTGAGGGAGACCCAGTACTTC.